This entry describes one T cell receptor beta chain. Antigen specificity is unknown. TCRdb's copy holds only in-frame clones and misses some; the assay was immunoSEQ multiplex PCR. The table lists some 4,600 clones, 55% to 75% of them singletons. The data were obtained in a study of neoadjuvant anti-PD-1 for oral cavity cancer. Germline CDR1 reads SGDLS; CDR2 reads YYNGEE. The ends were cut back, 0 bases at V and 9 bases at J, with 19 bases in the middle. This CDR3 region has 15 residues. Study results and caveats: TCR analyses covered only a few patients per response group.

The TCR originated in a person between 40 and 85 years old with oral cavity squamous cell carcinoma. The sample was tumor tissue, taken before nivolumab (anti-PD-1) treatment. This sequence joins TRBV9 and TRBJ2-7; a possible D gene is TRBD1 (6 bases). The CDR3: CASSVGGTSPQGQYF. CDR3 DNA: TGTGCCAGCAGCGTAGGTGGGACATCACCCCAGGGGCAGTACTTC.